This TCR beta chain was captured in a study of blood T cell repertoires in COVID-19. Study-wide context: Whether acute or convalescent, the COVID-19 samples came from the United States, Italy and Spain. The analysed material was cDNA or gDNA that came from T cells, B-cell-depleted T cells, or PBMCs.

TCRdb's copy holds only in-frame clones and misses some; the assay was immunoSEQ multiplex PCR. The repertoire includes about 200,000 clones, around 90% of them detected once, and around 6.5% sits in the top ten. Germline trimming cut 3 bases from V and 2 bases from J; bases unmatched to any gene: 12. The CDR3 runs to 19 residues. Germline V lookup: CDR1 LGHDT, CDR2 YNNKEL (reference sequence). The rearrangement links TRBV3-1 (or the pseudogene TRBV3-2) to TRBJ2-7, with TRBD2 matching 14 bases. Material for sequencing was peripheral blood. This receptor was identified in a man in his 60s who had recovered from COVID-19. CDR3 in amino acids: CASSHEAGLAGDGPYEQYF. As DNA, the CDR3 is TGTGCCAGCAGCCATGAGGCGGGACTAGCGGGAGATGGGCCCTACGAGCAGTACTTC.